The 7 T cell receptor beta chains below come from one sample, sequenced in a study of chemoradiotherapy in HPV16-positive cancers. Sequencing used immunoSEQ multiplex PCR; TCRdb keeps in-frame clones, though not all of them. The data contain tens of thousands of clones, roughly 84% of them singletons. Source: blood, taken from a patient who underwent chemoradiotherapy. The receptors shown here come from a human donor with HPV-associated anogenital cancer.

The rearrangement uses TRBV2 and TRBJ2-5; tentative D call: TRBD2 (6 bases). The length of the CDR3 is 13 residues. The germline V gene has CDR1 SNHLY and CDR2 FYNNEI. With 9 bases removed from V and 1 base from J, the gap between germline ends came to 12 bases. The CDR3 region has the DNA TGTGCCAGTGGAGGGGTATTCCAAGAGACCCAGTACTTC. Protein sequence: CASGGVFQETQYF.

The genes are TRBV4-3 and TRBJ1-2, with D maybe TRBD1 (5 bases). Trimming stripped 1 base from V and 3 bases from J, with 15 bases between. Germline loops: CDR1 LGHNA, CDR2 YSLEER. The CDR3 covers 16 residues. CDR3 bases: TGCGCCAGCAGCCAAGGAGGGGAGGGGATTCACTATGGCTACACCTTC. Protein sequence: CASSQGGEGIHYGYTF.

The genes are TRBV19 and TRBJ2-3; TRBD1 agrees at 9 bases. Germline assignment: CDR1 LNHDA and CDR2 SQIVND (reference sequence). The CDR3 sequence is 15 residues long. With 4 bases clipped from V and 0 bases from J, the junction kept 2 bases outside the gene matches. CDR3 sequence (DNA): TGTGCCAGTAGTACACAGGGGGCTAGCACAGATACGCAGTATTTT. It translates to CASSTQGASTDTQYF.

V is TRBV4-1 and J is TRBJ1-3; maybe TRBD1 (6 bases). Per germline, CDR1 MGHRA and CDR2 YSYEKL. The CDR3 sequence is 19 residues long. Trimming removed 1 base at V and 1 base at J, with 20 bases between. The CDR3 DNA follows: TGCGCCAGCAGCCAAGTGGGTTCGACTGTTAGGGGGTCTGGAAACACCATATATTTT. Translation gives CASSQVGSTVRGSGNTIYF.

The V call is TRBV9, the J call TRBJ2-1; TRBD2 agrees at 11 bases. V lost 3 bases, J lost 4 bases, and 6 bases stayed unmatched. The CDR3 runs to 16 residues. Germline assignment: CDR1 SGDLS and CDR2 YYNGEE. This CDR3 reads CASSARLAGLYNEQFF. DNA of the CDR3: TGTGCCAGCAGCGCTAGACTAGCGGGACTTTACAATGAGCAGTTCTTC. The full variable domain, its missing parts supplied by reference TRBV9 and TRBJ2-1, is DSGVTQTPKHLITATGQRVTLRCSPRSGDLSVYWYQQSLDQGLQFLIQYYNGEERAKGNILERFSAQQFPDLHSELNLSSLELGDSALYFCASSARLAGLYNEQFFGPGTRLTVL.

The chain joins TRBV7-4 to TRBJ2-3; 8 bases fit TRBD1. The CDR3 totals 17 residues. CDR1 and CDR2 from the germline V gene are SGHVT and SQSDAQ. The V and J ends lost 5 bases and 0 bases, in that order; junction bases with no gene match: 10. The CDR3 DNA sequence: TGTGCCAGCAGCCCGGACAGGGTTACTACTAGCACAGATACGCAGTATTTT. Translation gives CASSPDRVTTSTDTQYF.

This chain uses TRBV15 with TRBJ2-7; TRBD1 matches 7 bases. The CDR3 has 15 amino acids. The germline CDR1 and CDR2 sequences are LNHNV and YYDKDF (reference sequence). The V gene end was trimmed by 2 bases and the J gene end by 6 bases; junction bases not matched to a gene: 10. CDR3: CATSRRPGQSGEQYF. Written as DNA, the CDR3 is TGTGCCACCAGCAGACGCCCGGGACAGTCTGGCGAGCAGTACTTC.